These 20 T cell receptor beta chains were all obtained from the same sample, sequenced in a study of beta chain features in type 1 diabetes. Expressed TCRB transcripts got sequenced, as all isolated RNA was reverse transcribed. Libraries were prepared by immunoSEQ multiplex PCR; TCRdb keeps only in-frame clonotypes and omits some of them. The table lists 200,000 to 250,000 clones, about 9.3% of them singletons. Source material: naive CD4+ T cells from blood. The receptors shown here come from a woman between 18 and 29 years old in good health.

In this sample, this clone turned up a few times. This chain links TRBV30 with TRBJ1-1; tentative D call: TRBD1 (5 bases). V gave up 3 bases and J gave up 3 bases, with 11 bases separating them. CDR3 length equals 13 residues. CDR1 is GTSNPN, CDR2 SVGIG, per germline (reference sequence). The CDR3 loop reads CAWSPGLDTEAFF. The CDR3 DNA follows: TGTGCCTGGAGCCCAGGGTTGGACACTGAAGCTTTCTTT.

This chain connects TRBV30 to TRBJ1-1, with 7 bases fitting TRBD1. The CDR3 runs 14 residues. Germline lookup yields CDR1 GTSNPN and CDR2 SVGIG (reference sequence). V trimming: 0 bases; J trimming: 1 base; junction bases outside the gene matches: 2. The CDR3 sequence is CAWSVPGGNTEAFF. The CDR3 nucleotides read TGTGCCTGGAGTGTACCAGGGGGGAACACTGAAGCTTTCTTT. Variable domain in full (rest from reference TRBV30 and TRBJ1-1): SQTIHQWPATLVQPVGSPLSLECTVEGTSNPNLYWYRQAAGRGLQLLFYSVGIGQISSEVPQNLSASRPQDRQFILSSKKLLLSDSGFYLCAWSVPGGNTEAFFGQGTRLTVV.

In its sample, this clone was seen a few times. The chain carries TRBV5-1 and TRBJ2-1; the D is unclear. This CDR3 has 14 amino acids. The V end was cut by 4 bases, the J end by 4 bases, with 12 bases between. CDR1 is SGHRS, CDR2 YFSETQ, per germline. The CDR3 DNA is TGCGCCAGCAGCACCGAACTTAGTTACAATGAGCAGTTCTTC. Protein sequence: CASSTELSYNEQFF.

This sequence joins TRBV7-9 and TRBJ1-4; no clear D. Germline CDR1 reads SEHNR; CDR2 reads FQNEAQ (reference sequence). The CDR3 covers 13 residues. Trimming removed 2 bases from V and 8 bases from J, with 9 bases in between. CDR3 bases: TGTGCCAGCAGCTTACGGGAGAGAGAAAAACTGTTTTTT. Its protein is CASSLREREKLFF.

This clone was counted only a few times. V is TRBV27 and J is TRBJ1-5; TRBD1 aligns across 10 bases. V shed 5 bases and J 5 bases; nucleotides not matched to a gene: 9. There are 16 residues in the CDR3. Germline loops: CDR1 MNHEY, CDR2 SMNVEV (reference sequence). The CDR3 region is CASSPRTGGADQPQHF. CDR3 coding DNA: TGTGCCAGCAGTCCCCGGACAGGGGGAGCTGATCAGCCCCAGCATTTT.

The CDR3 protein is CASSIGQINTEAFF. The DNA of the CDR3 is TGTGCCAGTAGTATTGGGCAGATTAACACTGAAGCTTTCTTT. The gene calls are TRBV19 and TRBJ1-1; the D is unclear. The germline gives CDR1 LNHDA, CDR2 SQIVND (reference sequence). This CDR3 region has 14 residues. V dropped 3 bases and J dropped 2 bases, with 10 bases sitting between them.

The genes are TRBV29-1 and TRBJ1-5; 9 bases align to TRBD1. CDR1 is SQVTM, CDR2 ANQGSEA, per germline. The CDR3 runs to 14 residues. Trimming at V came to 4 bases and at J to 6 bases, leaving 7 bases not matched to a gene. CDR3 loop: CSVGGQGVGQPQHF. The CDR3 DNA follows: TGCAGCGTTGGGGGACAGGGTGTAGGTCAGCCCCAGCATTTT.

This clone appeared a few times. The DNA for the CDR3 is TGTGCCAACAGGCGCAGCGTAGTTTACGGTGAGCAGTTCTTC. Translation gives CANRRSVVYGEQFF. The chain has TRBV2 and TRBJ2-1; D is possibly TRBD1 (5 bases). The V gene lost 10 bases and the J gene lost 9 bases, with 22 bases spanning the gap. The CDR3 consists of 14 residues. The germline V gene has CDR1 SNHLY and CDR2 FYNNEI.

J is TRBJ2-7 and V is TRBV5-1; 12 bases agree with TRBD2. The CDR3 loop spans 15 amino acids. Looked up from germline, CDR1 is SGHRS and CDR2 is YFSETQ. J was trimmed by 6 bases and V by 7 bases; bases with no gene match: 11. The CDR3 DNA sequence: TGCGCCAGCCGAGCTAGCGGGAGGGCGAATTCCGAGCAGTACTTC. It yields the protein CASRASGRANSEQYF. Variable domain in full (rest from reference TRBV5-1 and TRBJ2-7): KAGVTQTPRYLIKTRGQQVTLSCSPISGHRSVSWYQQTPGQGLQFLFEYFSETQRNKGNFPGRFSGRQFSNSRSEMNVSTLELGDSALYLCASRASGRANSEQYFGPGTRLTVT.

This clone was observed a few times. V usage is TRBV6-1 and J usage is TRBJ2-1, with a weak D call TRBD2 (6 bases). V lost 4 bases and J lost 8, with 15 bases in between. This CDR3 region has 14 residues. CDR1 and CDR2 from the germline V gene are MNHNS and SASEGT. The CDR3 loop is CASSVGASVDEQFF. Here the CDR3 DNA reads TGTGCCAGCAGTGTTGGGGCTAGCGTTGATGAGCAGTTCTTC.

Here the CDR3 reads CASSLHDLRSMNTEAFF. CDR3 sequence (DNA): TGTGCCAGCAGCTTACATGACTTAAGATCTATGAACACTGAAGCTTTCTTT. The chain combines TRBV7-3 with TRBJ1-1; no reliable D call. The CDR3 loop spans 17 amino acids. Looked up from germline, CDR1 is SGHTA and CDR2 is FQGTGA. V shed 2 bases and J shed 0 bases, with 16 bases lying between them. Full variable domain (rest looked up from reference TRBV7-3 and TRBJ1-1): GAGVSQTPSNKVTEKGKYVELRCDPISGHTALYWYRQSLGQGPEFLIYFQGTGAADDSGLPNDRFFAVRPEGSVSTLKIQRTERGDSAVYLCASSLHDLRSMNTEAFFGQGTRLTVV.

J is TRBJ1-1 and V is TRBV9; tentatively, D is TRBD1 (6 bases). The CDR3 extends over 14 amino acids. Looked up from germline, CDR1 is SGDLS and CDR2 is YYNGEE. V lost 0 bases, J lost 1 base, and 7 bases lay in between. This CDR3 reads CASSVARGNTEAFF. The CDR3 DNA reads as TGTGCCAGCAGCGTAGCCAGGGGGAACACTGAAGCTTTCTTT.

The V call is TRBV19, the J call TRBJ2-1; D not resolved. Trimming cost V 3 bases and J 7 bases, with 10 bases left between them. Germline-derived CDR1 and CDR2 are LNHDA and SQIVND (reference sequence). The CDR3 covers 13 residues. CDR3 DNA: TGTGCCAGTAGTATCCGGCTGGAGAATGAGCAGTTCTTC. Translated: CASSIRLENEQFF. The full variable domain, with the rest looked up from reference TRBV19 and TRBJ2-1, is DGGITQSPKYLFRKEGQNVTLSCEQNLNHDAMYWYRQDPGQGLRLIYYSQIVNDFQKGDIAEGYSVSREKKESFPLTVTSAQKNPTAFYLCASSIRLENEQFFGPGTRLTVL.

This clone was seen only a few times. This sample also contains other DNA sequences that code for the same CDR3. The CDR3 loop is CASSLGDSSNQPQHF. CDR3 in DNA: TGCGCCAGCAGCTTGGGGGACAGTAGCAATCAGCCCCAGCATTTT. The chain carries TRBV5-1 and TRBJ1-5; TRBD1 agrees at 7 bases. This CDR3 contains 15 residues. Unmatched junction bases numbered 0, after V lost 0 bases and J lost 0 bases. Germline-derived CDR1 and CDR2 are SGHRS and YFSETQ. The full variable domain, in which reference TRBV5-1 and TRBJ1-5 provide the parts outside the CDR3, is KAGVTQTPRYLIKTRGQQVTLSCSPISGHRSVSWYQQTPGQGLQFLFEYFSETQRNKGNFPGRFSGRQFSNSRSEMNVSTLELGDSALYLCASSLGDSSNQPQHFGDGTRLSIL.

This clone was counted ten times or more. This chain links TRBV7-2 with TRBJ1-6, with unresolved D. Germline V lookup: CDR1 SGHTA, CDR2 FQGNSA. The CDR3 is 14 amino acids. V was clipped by 1 base and J by 6 bases, with 7 bases between them. The CDR3 bases are TGTGCCAGCAGCTTAGGCGCTCGTAATTCACCCCTCCACTTT. Its protein product is CASSLGARNSPLHF. Variable domain in full (rest from reference TRBV7-2 and TRBJ1-6): GAGVSQSPSNKVTEKGKDVELRCDPISGHTALYWYRQSLGQGLEFLIYFQGNSAPDKSGLPSDRFSAERTGGSVSTLTIQRTQQEDSAVYLCASSLGARNSPLHFGNGTRLTVT.

This chain joins TRBV15 and TRBJ2-3; 7 nucleotides line up with TRBD2. V shed 0 bases, J shed 4 bases, and the junction held 4 bases outside the gene matches. CDR3 length: 15 amino acids. Germline values: CDR1 LNHNV, CDR2 YYDKDF (reference sequence). Written as DNA, the CDR3 is TGTGCCACCAGCAGAGATTGGGGGGGAGCAGATACGCAGTATTTT. It yields the protein CATSRDWGGADTQYF.

The chain carries TRBV7-9 and TRBJ2-1, with TRBD2 matching over 8 bases. Per the germline V gene, CDR1 is SEHNR and CDR2 is FQNEAQ (reference sequence). This CDR3 region has 12 residues. Trimming removed 5 bases from V and 10 bases from J; junction bases left unmatched: 4. The CDR3 reads CASSRGGREQFF. The CDR3 region has the DNA TGTGCCAGCAGCCGGGGCGGGAGGGAGCAGTTCTTC.

This clone appeared a few times. This chain connects TRBV2 to TRBJ1-1; 7 bases align to TRBD1. This CDR3 spans 16 amino acids. CDR1 and CDR2 from the germline V gene are SNHLY and FYNNEI. With V trimmed by 2 bases and J by 2 bases, 8 bases remained unmatched. The DNA for the CDR3 is TGTGCCAGCAGTGAAACCCGCGGGACAGCAAACACTGAAGCTTTCTTT. This codes for CASSETRGTANTEAFF.

V is TRBV6-1 and J is TRBJ2-1; 12 positions agree with TRBD2. Germline assignment: CDR1 MNHNS and CDR2 SASEGT. The CDR3 sequence is 15 residues long. The V and J ends lost 7 bases and 6 bases, in that order; junction bases with no gene match: 7. The CDR3 bases are TGTGCCAGCACCCAACTAGCGGGGGGACTCAATGAGCAGTTCTTC. Its translation is CASTQLAGGLNEQFF.

The chain links TRBV27 to TRBJ2-2, with 9 bases that match TRBD1. Looked up from germline, CDR1 is MNHEY and CDR2 is SMNVEV (reference sequence). CDR3 length: 15 amino acids. Unmatched junction bases numbered 11, after V lost 7 bases and J lost 8 bases. The CDR3 reads CASTFFGQGPGELFF. CDR3 DNA sequence: TGTGCCAGCACATTCTTTGGACAGGGGCCGGGGGAGCTGTTTTTT.